The 19 T cell receptor beta chains reported below all come from one sample, sequenced in a study of identical twins. From the 5' RACE reads, TCRdb called clonotypes with MiXCR, one entry per CDR3 protein. The repertoire holds 500,000 to 550,000 distinct CDR3 sequences, about 20% seen once, with approximately 0.48% in the top ten. These records were also assigned to another study, of yellow fever vaccine responses in identical twins.

The sequencing sample was made of CD4+ T cells sorted from blood. The receptors were gathered from a woman aged 18-30 years in good health.

The table lists this clonotype with a few counts. The rearrangement links TRBV7-3 to TRBJ2-1; unclear D gene. With 6 bases removed from V and 7 bases from J, the gap between germline ends came to 10 bases. Germline-derived CDR1 and CDR2 are SGHTA and FQGTGA. The CDR3 length is 12 residues. CDR3 loop: CASSGPINEQFF. The CDR3 DNA is TGTGCCAGCAGTGGACCCATTAATGAGCAGTTCTTC.

Ten or more counts support this clonotype. The chain employs TRBV10-1 and TRBJ2-2, with TRBD2 matching 11 bases. CDR3 length: 15 amino acids. From germline, CDR1 is WNHNN and CDR2 SYGVQD (reference sequence). Losses at the gene ends were 2 bases for V and 4 bases for J; bases not matched to a gene: 0. CDR3 region: CASSEGLAGTGELFF. Written as DNA, the CDR3 is TGCGCCAGCAGTGAGGGACTAGCGGGCACCGGGGAGCTGTTTTTT.

The chain uses TRBV2 and TRBJ1-5; no firm D call. V lost 8 bases, J lost 0 bases, and 8 bases lay in between. The CDR3 is 13 residues long. Looked up from germline, CDR1 is SNHLY and CDR2 is FYNNEI. The CDR3 here is CASQRDSNQPQHF. In DNA form, the CDR3 reads TGTGCCAGCCAACGGGATAGCAATCAGCCCCAGCATTTT.

V and J are TRBV20-1 and TRBJ2-7; D might be TRBD1 (5 bases). Germline values: CDR1 DFQATT, CDR2 SNEGSKA (reference sequence). The CDR3 extends over 13 amino acids. V lost 3 bases and J 2 bases, leaving 11 bases between the germline ends. CDR3: CSASRQGAYEQYF. The CDR3 DNA reads TGCAGTGCTAGTCGGCAGGGCGCCTACGAGCAGTACTTC.

The V call is TRBV12-3 or TRBV12-4, the J call TRBJ2-4, with 7 bases matching TRBD1. This CDR3 is built from 16 residues. Trimming removed 5 bases from V and 4 bases from J; junction bases left unmatched: 11. This CDR3 is CASSPHTGTAKNIQYF. For the CDR3, the DNA is TGTGCCAGCAGTCCCCACACCGGGACAGCTAAAAACATTCAGTACTTC.

The chain is built from TRBV4-1 and TRBJ1-4; TRBD1 aligns across 7 bases. The germline CDR1 and CDR2 sequences are MGHRA and YSYEKL. J was trimmed by 8 bases and V by 2 bases; bases with no gene match: 8. The CDR3 totals 15 residues. For the CDR3, the DNA is TGCGCCAGCAGCCAACCCACAGGGGCAGGGGAAAAACTGTTTTTT. Its translation is CASSQPTGAGEKLFF.

This clonotype has more than one count but fewer than ten. The V and J genes are TRBV18 and TRBJ1-1, with D possibly being TRBD1 (6 bases). The CDR3 is 14 amino acids. The germline V gene has CDR1 KGHSH and CDR2 LQKENI. V was cut by 7 bases and J by 6 bases, with 18 bases left in between. The DNA for the CDR3 is TGTGCCAGCTTGCCCGGCCAGGGGATCGCTGAAGCTTTCTTT. Protein sequence: CASLPGQGIAEAFF.

The chain is built from TRBV3-1 and TRBJ2-2; D perhaps matches TRBD2 (6 bases). CDR3 length: 13 residues. Between the trimmed V and J ends, which lost 3 bases and 6 bases, there was a span of 8 bases. The germline CDR1 and CDR2 sequences are LGHDT and YNNKEL (reference sequence). The CDR3 sequence: CASSQGGSGELFF. In DNA, the CDR3 is TGTGCCAGCAGCCAGGGAGGTTCCGGGGAGCTGTTTTTT.

The J gene is TRBJ2-7, the V gene TRBV28, with 9 bases identical to TRBD2. V lost 4 bases to trimming and J lost 3 bases; unmatched junction nucleotides: 10. Germline CDR1 is MDHEN and CDR2 is SYDVKM. The CDR3 consists of 16 residues. The DNA of the CDR3 is TGTGCCAGCAGTTCCCCGGGCAGCGGGAGGCACTACGAGCAGTACTTC. This codes for CASSSPGSGRHYEQYF.

There are a few counts of this clonotype. CDR3 amino acids: CASSRLAGGPSDTQYF. In nucleotides, the CDR3 is TGTGCCAGCAGCCGACTAGCGGGGGGGCCGTCAGATACGCAGTATTTT. J is TRBJ2-3 and V is TRBV7-9; 14 bases fit TRBD2. CDR1 and CDR2 (germline): SEHNR, FQNEAQ (reference sequence). Losses at the gene ends were 5 bases for V and 4 bases for J; bases not matched to a gene: 5. There are 16 residues in the CDR3.

The chain has TRBV7-9 and TRBJ2-3; D may be TRBD1 (5 bases). Trimming took off 4 bases at V and 0 bases at J, with 14 bases between the two ends. In germline, CDR1 is SEHNR, CDR2 FQNEAQ (reference sequence). This CDR3 region has 16 residues. CDR3 sequence: CASSSGRQSSTDTQYF. In DNA form, the CDR3 reads TGTGCCAGCAGCTCAGGACGACAGTCTAGCACAGATACGCAGTATTTT. The full variable domain, in which reference TRBV7-9 and TRBJ2-3 provide the parts outside the CDR3, is DTGVSQNPRHKITKRGQNVTFRCDPISEHNRLYWYRQTLGQGPEFLTYFQNEAQLEKSRLLSDRFSAERPKGSFSTLEIQRTEQGDSAMYLCASSSGRQSSTDTQYFGPGTRLTVL.

This chain uses TRBV18 with TRBJ2-2, with D hard to call. Germline V lookup: CDR1 KGHSH, CDR2 LQKENI. CDR3 length equals 15 residues. The V and J ends lost 2 bases and 1 base respectively, with 8 bases between them. The DNA for the CDR3 is TGTGCCAGCTCACCAAGGCAGATGAACACCGGGGAGCTGTTTTTT. This encodes CASSPRQMNTGELFF. Full variable domain (rest looked up from reference TRBV18 and TRBJ2-2): NAGVMQNPRHLVRRRGQEARLRCSPMKGHSHVYWYRQLPEEGLKFMVYLQKENIIDESGMPKERFSAEFPKEGPSILRIQQVVRGDSAAYFCASSPRQMNTGELFFGEGSRLTVL.

The J gene is TRBJ2-4, the V gene TRBV5-1, with D perhaps matching TRBD2 (6 bases). CDR1 SGHRS and CDR2 YFSETQ come from the germline V gene. The CDR3 totals 16 residues. Trimming left V 3 bases short and J 0 bases short, with 13 bases between. CDR3 sequence (DNA): TGCGCCAGCAGCTCTGGAGGGAAACTAGCCAAAAACATTCAGTACTTC. This sequence encodes CASSSGGKLAKNIQYF.

This clonotype was picked up a small number of times. The gene calls are TRBV12-3 or TRBV12-4 and TRBJ1-5; D is perhaps TRBD1 (5 bases). V lost 4 bases, J lost 6 bases, and 13 bases lay in between. The CDR3 has 14 residues. The CDR3: CASSSGLTGQPQHF. The CDR3 bases are TGTGCCAGCAGTTCGGGACTCACGGGTCAGCCCCAGCATTTT.

This clonotype was seen more than once but under ten times. The chain carries TRBV2 and TRBJ2-5; D call uncertain. The germline V gene encodes CDR1 SNHLY and CDR2 FYNNEI. The CDR3 runs to 12 residues. Trimming took 1 base from V and 7 from J, leaving 7 bases between them. CDR3 sequence: CASSEGDATQYF. The DNA for the CDR3 is TGTGCCAGCAGTGAAGGGGATGCGACCCAGTACTTC.

The V gene is TRBV12-3 or TRBV12-4, the J gene TRBJ2-1; D may be TRBD1 or TRBD2 (6 bases each). This CDR3 has 15 residues. Trimming took off 7 bases at V and 1 base at J, with 14 bases between the two ends. The CDR3, as DNA: TGTGCCAGCATGGGGGGCCCCGGATCCTACAATGAGCAGTTCTTC. It translates to CASMGGPGSYNEQFF.

The chain recombines TRBV5-1 with TRBJ2-2, with TRBD1 matching over 11 bases. V dropped 4 bases and J dropped 4; count of bases not matched to a gene: 6. Germline CDR1 and CDR2: SGHRS and YFSETQ. This CDR3 has 16 residues. The CDR3 DNA follows: TGCGCCAGCAGCCATGGACAGGGGGCTGGCACCGGGGAGCTGTTTTTT. Translating it yields CASSHGQGAGTGELFF.

J is TRBJ1-2 and V is TRBV2, with no clear D. The germline CDR1 and CDR2 sequences are SNHLY and FYNNEI. Trimming took off 3 bases at V and 4 bases at J, with 12 bases between the two ends. The CDR3 consists of 14 residues. CDR3 DNA: TGTGCCAGCAGTGAGGCAGAAATCGGCTATGGCTACACCTTC. It specifies CASSEAEIGYGYTF.

The chain recombines TRBV10-3 with TRBJ2-2; D is tentatively TRBD1 or TRBD2 (6 bases each). V lost 2 bases and J 0 bases, leaving 16 bases between the germline ends. The germline gives CDR1 ENHRY, CDR2 SYGVKD. The CDR3 length is 18 residues. CDR3 residues: CAISEAQPGAPNTGELFF. For the CDR3, the DNA is TGTGCCATCAGTGAGGCCCAGCCGGGGGCCCCGAACACCGGGGAGCTGTTTTTT.